This TCR beta chain comes out of a study of resident and recirculating memory T cells in vitiligo. A note on this clone: Antigen unknown.

The CDR3 has 14 amino acids. Germline CDR1 is KGHSH and CDR2 is LQKENI. The germline V and J ends were trimmed by 1 base and 1 base, with 7 bases remaining between them. General study results and limits: Non-conserved TCRs across sites and patients suggested distinct clones per lesion. No single dominant TCR clone appeared; lesion clonality varied.

The data were produced by immunoSEQ multiplex PCR, yet TCRdb's version contains in-frame clones alone and is incomplete. The data show 40,000 to 50,000 clones, with about nine tenths seen just once and 4.5% held by the top ten. This TCR was sampled from a male donor with vitiligo. This chain connects TRBV18 to TRBJ2-5; D is perhaps TRBD2 (6 bases). The sequencing input was blood. The chain's CDR3 is CASSPLGLQETQYF. For the CDR3, the DNA is TGTGCCAGCTCACCACTGGGACTCCAAGAGACCCAGTACTTC.